This T cell receptor (beta chain) was identified in a study of shared clonotypes between healthy human individuals. It was CD45RO-negative cells, positively selected for CCR7, that made up naive CD8 cells, with terminally differentiated effector memory CD45RA+ cells excluded. Notes on this clone: This sample includes further DNA sequences coding for the same CDR3.

The data were produced by immunoSEQ multiplex PCR, yet TCRdb's version contains in-frame clones alone and is incomplete. Of 700,000 to 950,000 clones listed, just over 95% are singletons. This receptor was obtained from a man aged 25 to 40 in good health. Sample: naive CD8+ T cells sorted from blood.

The CDR3 DNA reads as TGTGCCAGCAGTTTATCGGCAGGGAACACTGAAGCTTTCTTT. Its translation is CASSLSAGNTEAFF. This chain joins TRBV27 and TRBJ1-1; D not certain. The V and J ends lost 0 bases and 1 base respectively, with 6 bases between them. The CDR3 runs to 14 residues. The germline V gene has CDR1 MNHEY and CDR2 SMNVEV (reference sequence).